The 9 T cell receptor beta chains presented below share a single source sample, sequenced in a study of cytomegalovirus exposure and HLA in healthy donors (dated by TCRdb to about 2017). The library was made by the immunoSEQ multiplex PCR assay. A mixture of 60 forward primers for TCR Vbeta segments and 13 reverse primers for TCR Jbeta segments was used in the multiplex PCR. What TCRdb holds here is the immuneACCESS table cut down to in-frame rearrangements. Part of the clones is not present; checked against another copy, under half of the missing clones reflect an unresolved V gene, and the others are unexplained. This sample holds some 150,000 clones; roughly 80% were observed only once. Clones ranked in the top ten supply less than 3.5% of the sample. The sample consisted of PBMCs. These receptors originate from a young woman in good health and CMV-seronegative.

In this sample, this clone turned up a few times. The chain employs TRBV9 and TRBJ1-2; a weak D match, TRBD1 (6 bases). This CDR3 has 14 residues. Looked up from germline, CDR1 is SGDLS and CDR2 is YYNGEE. V lost 3 bases, J lost 8 bases, and 17 bases lay in between. CDR3 nucleotide sequence: TGTGCCAGCAGCGCGACCAGGGGCGGTTTAGGCTACACCTTC. Its translation is CASSATRGGLGYTF.

The chain joins TRBV19 to TRBJ2-7; the D gene is possibly TRBD2 (6 bases). There are 13 residues in the CDR3. V shed 7 bases and J shed 4 bases, with 14 bases lying between them. Germline V gene sequence: CDR1 LNHDA, CDR2 SQIVND (reference sequence). The CDR3 coding sequence is TGTGCCAGTACCCCTTCGGCGGGATACGAGCAGTACTTC. It yields the protein CASTPSAGYEQYF.

The rearrangement uses TRBV5-8 and TRBJ2-5, with a weak D call TRBD2 (6 bases). Trimming pared 3 bases from V and 0 bases from J, leaving 12 bases between. The CDR3 is 15 residues long. In germline, CDR1 is SGHTS, CDR2 YDEGEE. The CDR3 reads CASSSGVGYQETQYF. The CDR3 region has the DNA TGTGCCAGCAGCTCGGGGGTGGGGTACCAAGAGACCCAGTACTTC.

J is TRBJ1-4 and V is TRBV5-5, with D unclear. V gave up 7 bases and J gave up 0 bases, with 13 bases separating them. Looked up from germline, CDR1 is SGHKS and CDR2 is YYEKEE (reference sequence). There are 15 residues in the CDR3. CDR3 in DNA: TGTGCCAGCCGCGCCTCGTTCGCAACTAATGAAAAACTGTTTTTT. Translated: CASRASFATNEKLFF.

The chain employs TRBV19 and TRBJ1-3; maybe TRBD1 (5 bases). This CDR3 comprises 13 residues. Germline-derived CDR1 and CDR2 are LNHDA and SQIVND (reference sequence). Trimming stripped 8 bases from V and 4 bases from J, with 12 bases between. Written as DNA, the CDR3 is TGTGCCAGTGCTCCGACAGACGGAAACACCATATATTTT. This translates into CASAPTDGNTIYF.

V usage is TRBV5-6 and J usage is TRBJ2-7, with D maybe TRBD2 (5 bases). V was clipped by 0 bases and J by 3 bases, with 7 bases between them. Germline CDR1 and CDR2: SGHDT and YYEEEE. This CDR3 has 13 amino acids. CDR3 bases: TGTGCCAGCAGCTTGGGGGGAGACTACGAGCAGTACTTC. It encodes CASSLGGDYEQYF.

CDR3 loop: CASNPATSGYEQYF. The CDR3 DNA follows: TGCGCCAGCAACCCTGCGACTAGCGGCTACGAGCAGTACTTC. V gene TRBV5-1 combines with J gene TRBJ2-7, with 9 bases identical to TRBD2. V gave up 6 bases and J gave up 3 bases; unmatched junction bases: 7. Germline V gives CDR1 SGHRS, CDR2 YFSETQ. The length of the CDR3 is 14 residues.

This chain links TRBV6-1 with TRBJ2-4, with a tentative D call TRBD2 (6 bases). V was clipped by 4 bases and J by 7 bases, with 17 bases between them. Germline V gives CDR1 MNHNS, CDR2 SASEGT. CDR3 length: 15 amino acids. CDR3 loop: CASSATGRGSNIQYF. The CDR3 nucleotides are TGTGCCAGCAGTGCCACCGGGCGGGGTTCGAACATTCAGTACTTC.

In its sample, this clone was seen once. The chain couples TRBV19 to TRBJ1-1; 8 bases fit TRBD1. Looked up from germline, CDR1 is LNHDA and CDR2 is SQIVND (reference sequence). V shed 7 bases and J 1 base; nucleotides not matched to a gene: 8. The CDR3 contains 15 residues. CDR3 protein: CASILRGRRNTEAFF. CDR3 coding DNA: TGTGCCAGTATCCTCAGGGGGCGCCGGAACACTGAAGCTTTCTTT.